What follows are 28 T cell receptor beta chains derived from one specimen sequenced in a study of beta chain features in type 1 diabetes. Expressed TCRB transcripts were sequenced, since all the RNA that had been isolated was reverse transcribed. Method: immunoSEQ multiplex PCR; TCRdb's copy keeps in-frame clones and lacks some. The sample records 200,000 to 300,000 clones, about 70% being singletons. What was sequenced was naive CD4+ T cells from blood. These receptors all stem from a man between 25 and 39 years old in good health.

The chain uses TRBV4-2 and TRBJ2-3; 7 bases fit TRBD2. CDR1 is LGHNA and CDR2 is YNFKEQ in the germline V gene. CDR3 length: 17 residues. With V trimmed by 4 bases and J by 0 bases, 10 bases remained unmatched. The CDR3 bases are TGTGCCAGCAGCCGGCCAGCGGGGCCAACTAGCACAGATACGCAGTATTTT. Protein: CASSRPAGPTSTDTQYF.

This chain connects TRBV4-3 to TRBJ2-5; 8 nucleotides match TRBD1. The V gene end was trimmed by 4 bases and the J gene end by 2 bases; junction bases not matched to a gene: 12. Germline CDR1 LGHNA, CDR2 YSLEER. The CDR3 has 17 amino acids. CDR3 nucleotides: TGCGCCAGCAGCCGAGGACAGGGAAGGGTGAGGCAAGAGACCCAGTACTTC. Its translation is CASSRGQGRVRQETQYF.

This clone appeared a few times. The rearrangement uses TRBV30 and TRBJ2-3; TRBD1 or TRBD2 may be the D gene (6 bases each). The CDR3 extends over 14 amino acids. The V end lost 2 bases, the J end lost 4 bases, and 13 bases lay between the germline ends. Germline CDR1 is GTSNPN and CDR2 is SVGIG (reference sequence). The CDR3 spells CAWSSGAYADTQYF. In DNA form, the CDR3 reads TGTGCCTGGAGTTCGGGGGCATACGCAGATACGCAGTATTTT.

The V call is TRBV10-3, the J call TRBJ2-7, with a weak D call TRBD2 (5 bases). CDR1 ENHRY and CDR2 SYGVKD come from the germline V gene. This CDR3 is built from 15 residues. V gave up 3 bases and J gave up 2 bases, with 14 bases separating them. Here the CDR3 DNA reads TGTGCCATCAGTGAAAGAGGAGGCGGAACCTACGAGCAGTACTTC. Its protein is CAISERGGGTYEQYF.

About this clone: A read error may account for a junction end that differs from germline. The CDR3 bases are TGCAGCGCAATAACGGGACGTAAGGGGACAGATCCGCAGTATTTT. Translation gives CSAITGRKGTDPQYF. The chain is built from TRBV29-1 and TRBJ2-3; the match to TRBD1 covers 7 bases. In germline, CDR1 is SQVTM, CDR2 ANQGSEA. This CDR3 comprises 15 residues.

The chain is built from TRBV30 and TRBJ2-7, with 9 bases that match TRBD1. This CDR3 is 15 amino acids long. Trimming removed 2 bases from V and 5 bases from J; junction bases left unmatched: 10. CDR1 is GTSNPN, CDR2 SVGIG, per germline (reference sequence). In nucleotides, the CDR3 is TGTGCCTGGAGTCCCACTTCGAGACAGGGGGACGAGCAGTACTTC. Amino acids: CAWSPTSRQGDEQYF. Using reference TRBV30 and TRBJ2-7 for the parts outside the CDR3, the full variable domain is SQTIHQWPATLVQPVGSPLSLECTVEGTSNPNLYWYRQAAGRGLQLLFYSVGIGQISSEVPQNLSASRPQDRQFILSSKKLLLSDSGFYLCAWSPTSRQGDEQYFGPGTRLTVT.

This chain links TRBV18 with TRBJ2-7, with D uncertain. The germline V gene encodes CDR1 KGHSH and CDR2 LQKENI. The CDR3 runs to 14 residues. V gave up 0 bases and J gave up 0 bases, with 6 bases separating them. CDR3 sequence (DNA): TGTGCCAGCTCACCACCGAACAACTCCTACGAGCAGTACTTC. Protein product: CASSPPNNSYEQYF.

The chain recombines TRBV7-2 with TRBJ2-3, with 10 positions matching TRBD1. CDR3 length: 15 residues. The ends lost 5 bases at V and 4 bases at J; junction bases unmatched: 6. The germline CDR1 and CDR2 sequences are SGHTA and FQGNSA. The CDR3 sequence: CASSPRQGAADTQYF. Here the CDR3 DNA reads TGTGCCAGCAGCCCCCGACAGGGGGCCGCAGATACGCAGTATTTT.

The chain combines TRBV7-9 with TRBJ2-6, with D maybe TRBD1 (6 bases). The V and J ends lost 5 bases and 1 base respectively, with 15 bases between them. The CDR3 is 17 amino acids. Germline values: CDR1 SEHNR, CDR2 FQNEAQ (reference sequence). The CDR3 bases are TGTGCCAGCAGCCCCGGGACACGGTTGTCTGGGGCCAACGTCCTGACTTTC. It yields the protein CASSPGTRLSGANVLTF.

The chain employs TRBV15 and TRBJ2-3; D is undetermined. Trimming shortened V by 0 bases and J by 1 base, and 5 bases separated the two germline ends. This CDR3 has 14 residues. CDR1 is LNHNV and CDR2 is YYDKDF in the germline V gene (reference sequence). The CDR3 region has the DNA TGTGCCACCAGCAGAGATAAACGCACAGATACGCAGTATTTT. Amino acids: CATSRDKRTDTQYF.

The chain has TRBV30 and TRBJ1-3; D gene ambiguous. V shed 0 bases and J shed 0 bases, with 12 bases lying between them. The length of the CDR3 is 16 residues. The germline CDR1 and CDR2 sequences are GTSNPN and SVGIG (reference sequence). CDR3 bases: TGTGCCTGGAGTGTTAGTAGGTCGACCTCTGGAAACACCATATATTTT. Translating gives CAWSVSRSTSGNTIYF.

The chain links TRBV28 to TRBJ2-5; D gene unclear. The ends were cut back, 2 bases at V and 2 bases at J, with 6 bases in the middle. This CDR3 contains 13 residues. CDR1 MDHEN and CDR2 SYDVKM come from the germline V gene. The CDR3 nucleotides read TGTGCCAGCAGTTTAAGGAAACAAGAGACCCAGTACTTC. It specifies CASSLRKQETQYF.

J is TRBJ2-7 and V is TRBV19, with 9 bases matching TRBD1. Unmatched junction bases numbered 6, after V lost 8 bases and J lost 1 base. Per the germline V gene, CDR1 is LNHDA and CDR2 is SQIVND (reference sequence). The CDR3 is made up of 14 amino acids. CDR3 loop: CASSTGTGSYEQYF. The CDR3 nucleotides read TGTGCCAGTTCGACCGGGACAGGGTCCTACGAGCAGTACTTC.

The V gene is TRBV4-3, the J gene TRBJ2-3; unclear D gene. This CDR3 is built from 15 residues. CDR1 LGHNA and CDR2 YSLEER come from the germline V gene. With 1 base removed from V and 1 base from J, the gap between germline ends came to 9 bases. The DNA for the CDR3 is TGCGCCAGCAGCCAAGGCGCGAAGGGCACAGATACGCAGTATTTT. Amino acid sequence: CASSQGAKGTDTQYF.

The V gene is TRBV30, the J gene TRBJ1-5; maybe TRBD1 (5 bases). With 2 bases removed from V and 5 bases from J, the gap between germline ends came to 10 bases. The CDR3 contains 13 residues. The germline V gene encodes CDR1 GTSNPN and CDR2 SVGIG (reference sequence). The CDR3 region is CAWSPDSDQPQHF. The DNA for the CDR3 is TGTGCCTGGAGTCCCGACAGCGATCAGCCCCAGCATTTT.

This chain uses TRBV29-1 with TRBJ2-7; D is unresolved. The CDR3 length is 13 residues. V was cut by 5 bases and J by 3 bases, with 14 bases left in between. The germline V gene encodes CDR1 SQVTM and CDR2 ANQGSEA. The CDR3 nucleotides read TGCAGCGTTAGGTCCTTAAACGACTACGAGCAGTACTTC. Protein product: CSVRSLNDYEQYF.

In this sample, this clone turned up a few times. The rearrangement links TRBV23-1 to TRBJ1-2; D gene ambiguous. TRBV23-1 is recorded as an ORF, its role being uncertain. This CDR3 region has 14 residues. V gave up 2 bases and J gave up 7 bases, with 14 bases separating them. CDR3 sequence: CASSQTPGVVGYTF. CDR3 sequence (DNA): TGCGCCAGCAGTCAAACCCCCGGGGTTGTTGGCTACACCTTC.

This clone was counted a few times. V and J are TRBV27 and TRBJ2-7, with 7 positions matching TRBD2. Germline loops: CDR1 MNHEY, CDR2 SMNVEV (reference sequence). V was clipped by 6 bases and J by 0 bases; unmatched bases: 5. The CDR3 has 14 residues. CDR3 in amino acids: CASSRAGSSYEQYF. CDR3 bases: TGTGCCAGCAGCCGAGCGGGAAGCTCCTACGAGCAGTACTTC.

The chain is built from TRBV9 and TRBJ2-5, with a possible D match to TRBD2 (5 bases). The CDR3 spans 17 residues. Germline CDR1 reads SGDLS; CDR2 reads YYNGEE. The germline V and J ends were trimmed by 0 bases and 2 bases, with 17 bases remaining between them. CDR3 DNA sequence: TGTGCCAGCAGCGTAGGTGGAAGCGTCGGGATGCAAGAGACCCAGTACTTC. Its protein is CASSVGGSVGMQETQYF.

The CDR3 DNA follows: TGTGCCAGCAGTGAAGCAGGGTATAACGAGCAGTACTTC. Its translation: CASSEAGYNEQYF. This chain connects TRBV25-1 to TRBJ2-7; tentative D call: TRBD1 (5 bases). Per the germline V gene, CDR1 is MGHDK and CDR2 is SYGVNS. Trimming removed 2 bases at V and 5 bases at J, with 10 bases between. The CDR3 covers 13 residues.

The chain is built from TRBV6-5 and TRBJ1-2; D not resolved. The CDR3 totals 13 residues. In germline, CDR1 is MNHEY, CDR2 SVGAGI. V was cut by 4 bases and J by 3 bases, with 9 bases left in between. CDR3 in DNA: TGTGCCAGCAGTTCCTTGCAATACTATGGCTACACCTTC. It encodes CASSSLQYYGYTF.

The V call is TRBV5-1, the J call TRBJ2-7, with D perhaps matching TRBD1 (6 bases). CDR3 length: 14 residues. The V gene's germline CDR1 is SGHRS and CDR2 YFSETQ. V dropped 5 bases and J dropped 6 bases, with 18 bases sitting between them. CDR3 region: CASRPLTGVGEQYF. CDR3 DNA: TGCGCCAGCAGACCATTGACAGGTGTCGGCGAGCAGTACTTC.

This chain joins TRBV10-2 and TRBJ2-5, with 7 nucleotides matching TRBD1. The trim removed 3 bases at V and 3 bases at J, leaving 7 bases unmatched. The CDR3 spans 15 residues. The germline V gene has CDR1 WSHSY and CDR2 SAAADI. The CDR3 reads CASSDWGTAEETQYF. Written as DNA, the CDR3 is TGCGCCAGCAGTGATTGGGGGACAGCCGAAGAGACCCAGTACTTC.

Points on this clone: Other DNA sequences from this sample encode an identical CDR3 as well. The chain carries TRBV7-2 and TRBJ2-7; no firm D call. V was cut by 5 bases and J by 2 bases, with 7 bases left in between. Germline CDR1 and CDR2: SGHTA and FQGNSA. This CDR3 comprises 12 residues. CDR3 amino acids: CASSPDAYEQYF. In DNA, the CDR3 is TGTGCCAGCAGCCCGGATGCCTACGAGCAGTACTTC. Looking up the rest from reference TRBV7-2 and TRBJ2-7 gives the full variable domain: GAGVSQSPSNKVTEKGKDVELRCDPISGHTALYWYRQSLGQGLEFLIYFQGNSAPDKSGLPSDRFSAERTGGSVSTLTIQRTQQEDSAVYLCASSPDAYEQYFGPGTRLTVT.

On this clone itself: The junction does not match germline at one end; this may be a read error. The chain uses TRBV9 and TRBJ2-5; TRBD2 matches 11 bases. CDR1 is SGDLS and CDR2 is YYNGEE in the germline V gene. The CDR3 runs to 16 residues. The CDR3 sequence is CASSVGLAGYQETQYF. CDR3 nucleotide sequence: TGTGCCAGCAGTGTAGGACTAGCGGGCTACCAAGAGACCCAGTACTTC. Complete variable domain (other parts from reference TRBV9 and TRBJ2-5): DSGVTQTPKHLITATGQRVTLRCSPRSGDLSVYWYQQSLDQGLQFLIQYYNGEERAKGNILERFSAQQFPDLHSELNLSSLELGDSALYFCASSVGLAGYQETQYFGPGTRLLVL.

The chain couples TRBV29-1 to TRBJ2-5; perhaps D is TRBD1 or TRBD2 (6 bases each). CDR1 SQVTM and CDR2 ANQGSEA come from the germline V gene. This CDR3 comprises 14 residues. The germline V and J ends were trimmed by 2 bases and 4 bases, with 14 bases remaining between them. CDR3: CSVESESGAETQYF. Written as DNA, the CDR3 is TGCAGCGTTGAAAGTGAGTCGGGGGCAGAGACCCAGTACTTC.

This clone was counted a single time. The V gene is TRBV25-1, the J gene TRBJ2-7; perhaps D is TRBD1 or TRBD2 (5 bases each). Trimming stripped 2 bases from V and 4 bases from J, with 18 bases between. The CDR3 has 16 residues. Germline values: CDR1 MGHDK, CDR2 SYGVNS. CDR3 in amino acids: CASSEATGTGEYEQYF. The CDR3, as DNA: TGTGCCAGCAGTGAAGCGACCGGGACCGGAGAATACGAGCAGTACTTC.

This chain uses TRBV15 with TRBJ2-2, with TRBD2 identical over 10 bases. There are 16 residues in the CDR3. CDR1 is LNHNV and CDR2 is YYDKDF in the germline V gene (reference sequence). J was trimmed by 6 bases and V by 6 bases; bases with no gene match: 10. Here the CDR3 reads CATRPPSGRFPGELFF. The CDR3 nucleotides are TGTGCCACCAGACCCCCTAGCGGGAGATTTCCCGGGGAGCTGTTTTTT.